The T cell receptor beta chain described here comes from a study of T cells in localized non-small cell lung cancer. Data came from immunoSEQ multiplex PCR; TCRdb stores just in-frame clones and leaves some out. The sample carries about 40,000 clones, roughly 86% recorded once. CDR1 is GTSNPN, CDR2 SVGIG, per germline (reference sequence). V shed 8 bases and J shed 6 bases, with 17 bases lying between them. This CDR3 has 14 residues. The chain has TRBV30 and TRBJ1-6, with D maybe TRBD1 (6 bases). This clonotype was obtained from a man between 18 and 49 years old with stage I lung adenocarcinoma. The sample consisted of peripheral blood, taken before any cancer treatment. The CDR3 loop is CAGPGQSINSPLHF. The CDR3 DNA sequence: TGTGCCGGGCCTGGACAGTCAATTAATTCACCCCTCCACTTT.